These 24 T cell receptor beta chains were all obtained from the same sample, sequenced in a study of spatial heterogeneity in lung cancer. Time point defined: sample taken at primary tumor resection. Sequencing covered unsorted whole RNA taken from tumor, nontumor lung or frozen PBMC. TCRdb redid the calling of the 5' RACE reads with MiXCR, one entry per CDR3 protein. Of 9,500 to 15,000 distinct CDR3 sequences in the sample, approximately 6.2% are singletons; the top ten hold under 13%. The sample was normal lung tissue next to the tumor, taken at surgery. All receptors derive from a male donor with early-stage non-small cell lung cancer.

Concerning this clonotype itself: For a library built for alpha chains, this beta chain is a stray read; little rests on its size. The chain has TRBV6-4 and TRBJ1-1, with D tentatively TRBD1 (6 bases). The CDR3 has 14 residues. Germline CDR1 MRHNA, CDR2 SNTAGT. V was pared by 6 bases and J by 1 base, with 12 bases between. CDR3 sequence: CASRGHTANTEAFF. In DNA, the CDR3 is TGTGCCAGCAGGGGACACACAGCGAACACTGAAGCTTTCTTT.

Within the sample, this clonotype is medium-sized. This beta chain appears as a stray read in a library generated for alpha chains; its size is not informative. This sequence joins TRBV5-6 and TRBJ1-5; no firm D call. The CDR3 spans 15 residues. V lost 4 bases and J lost 7, with 18 bases in between. Germline V lookup: CDR1 SGHDT, CDR2 YYEEEE. CDR3 in amino acids: CASSRRGRVGQPQHF. The CDR3 DNA reads as TGTGCCAGCAGCCGTCGAGGACGAGTCGGGCAGCCCCAGCATTTT.

This clonotype was counted many times. This beta chain is a stray read from a library made for alpha chains; its abundance is not meaningful. The J gene is TRBJ1-2, the V gene TRBV10-3; no clear D gene. Germline V CDR1 and CDR2: ENHRY, SYGVKD. V was trimmed by 3 bases and J by 5 bases, leaving 19 bases between them. CDR3 length: 16 residues. The CDR3: CAISDAPGTNLYGYTF. CDR3 bases: TGTGCCATCAGTGATGCCCCGGGTACAAACCTATATGGCTACACCTTC.

The sample holds many counts of this clonotype. This beta chain appears as a stray read in a library generated for alpha chains; its size is not informative. V is TRBV30 and J is TRBJ2-3; no reliable D call. CDR3 length equals 15 residues. Trimming shortened V by 4 bases and J by 0 bases, and 14 bases separated the two germline ends. In germline, CDR1 is GTSNPN, CDR2 SVGIG (reference sequence). The CDR3 DNA reads as TGTGCCTGGAACCCCGCATCCTCTAGCACAGATACGCAGTATTTT. Protein sequence: CAWNPASSSTDTQYF.

This clonotype came up many times. This beta chain turned up in a library designed for alpha chains; as an off-target read, its abundance says little. The V call is TRBV4-1, the J call TRBJ2-7; D is ambiguous. CDR1 and CDR2 (germline): MGHRA, YSYEKL. The V end was cut by 0 bases, the J end by 4 bases, with 7 bases between. There are 13 residues in the CDR3. CDR3 DNA sequence: TGCGCCAGCAGCCAAGAGGGTCGGTACGAGCAGTACTTC. This sequence encodes CASSQEGRYEQYF.

This clonotype occurred many times. The library was built for alpha chains, so this beta chain is an off-target read and its size means little. V usage is TRBV20-1 and J usage is TRBJ2-3; TRBD2 is a possible D gene (6 bases). Germline V gene sequence: CDR1 DFQATT, CDR2 SNEGSKA (reference sequence). V lost 0 bases and J 4 bases, leaving 14 bases between the germline ends. This CDR3 comprises 15 residues. The CDR3 here is CSARDSRETPDTQYF. CDR3 DNA sequence: TGCAGTGCTAGAGACTCACGGGAGACCCCAGATACGCAGTATTTT.

Concerning this clonotype itself: The size of this beta chain means little, since it is a stray read in a library made for alpha chains. The rearrangement links TRBV6-1 to TRBJ2-5; D call uncertain. There are 14 residues in the CDR3. The germline CDR1 and CDR2 sequences are MNHNS and SASEGT. V was shortened by 4 bases and J by 1 base, with 10 bases between the two germline ends. The CDR3 bases are TGTGCCAGCAGTGCGTACAGCATCCAAGAGACCCAGTACTTC. As protein: CASSAYSIQETQYF.

This clonotype was detected many times. This beta chain represents an off-target read in a library built for alpha chains; its size is of limited meaning. CDR3 coding DNA: TGTGCCAGCAGCTTAGGAGCCGCCAGGGAGAACCAGCCCCAGCATTTT. It codes for CASSLGAARENQPQHF. The J gene is TRBJ1-5, the V gene TRBV11-2; weak D call: TRBD1 (5 bases). The CDR3 loop spans 16 amino acids. Germline CDR1 is SGHAT and CDR2 is FQNNGV. Trimming took 1 base from V and 7 from J, leaving 17 bases between them. The full variable domain, in which reference TRBV11-2 and TRBJ1-5 provide the parts outside the CDR3, is EAGVAQSPRYKIIEKRQSVAFWCNPISGHATLYWYQQILGQGPKLLIQFQNNGVVDDSQLPKDRFSAERLKGVDSTLKIQPAKLEDSAVYLCASSLGAARENQPQHFGDGTRLSIL.

This clonotype was counted at least ten times. This beta chain represents an off-target read in a library built for alpha chains; its size is of limited meaning. The chain is built from TRBV11-2 and TRBJ2-7; 10 nucleotides align to TRBD2. CDR1 and CDR2 from the germline V gene are SGHAT and FQNNGV. The CDR3 consists of 15 residues. V gave up 1 base and J gave up 6 bases; unmatched junction bases: 6. The CDR3 region has the DNA TGTGCCAGCAGCTTAGGCCTAGCGGGAGTTGCCGAGCAGTACTTC. Translated, it gives CASSLGLAGVAEQYF.

This clonotype occurred many times. Because this beta chain is a stray read in a library intended to capture alpha chains, its abundance should not be given much weight. This rearrangement joins TRBV27 to TRBJ1-1; D is undetermined. Germline values: CDR1 MNHEY, CDR2 SMNVEV (reference sequence). The V gene lost 4 bases and the J gene lost 5 bases, with 5 bases spanning the gap. The CDR3 sequence is 11 residues long. The CDR3 is CASSSWTEAFF. Here the CDR3 DNA reads TGTGCCAGCAGTTCCTGGACTGAAGCTTTCTTT.

Of note for this clonotype: With the library built for alpha chains, this beta chain is off target and its frequency is not meaningful. V gene TRBV9 combines with J gene TRBJ2-2; the D call may be TRBD1 or TRBD2 (5 bases each). The length of the CDR3 is 13 residues. The germline gives CDR1 SGDLS, CDR2 YYNGEE. Trimming removed 0 bases from V and 5 bases from J, with 5 bases in between. Written as DNA, the CDR3 is TGTGCCAGCAGCGTAGGGGGGACCGGGGAGCTGTTTTTT. Protein: CASSVGGTGELFF.

On this clonotype itself: In a library made to pick up alpha chains, this beta chain is a stray read with a size that means little. The chain couples TRBV7-6 to TRBJ2-4; possibly TRBD2 for D (6 bases). In germline, CDR1 is SGHVS, CDR2 FNYEAQ. The CDR3 length is 16 residues. The V end lost 5 bases, the J end lost 6 bases, and 20 bases lay between the germline ends. In DNA form, the CDR3 reads TGTGCCAGCAGCCCGAAAGTTGCGGACTACCTAAACATTCAGTACTTC. Its translation is CASSPKVADYLNIQYF.

The table lists this clonotype with many counts. This beta chain is an off-target read within a library intended for alpha chains, so its frequency means little. This rearrangement joins TRBV5-6 to TRBJ1-4; tentatively, D is TRBD1 (6 bases). The germline CDR1 and CDR2 sequences are SGHDT and YYEEEE. This CDR3 contains 16 residues. The V and J ends lost 1 base and 8 bases respectively, with 18 bases between them. The CDR3 reads CASSLPRAGVLEKLFF. The CDR3 DNA follows: TGTGCCAGCAGCTTGCCCCGGGCAGGGGTACTAGAAAAACTGTTTTTT.

This clonotype was observed at least ten times. This beta chain was picked up by a library intended for alpha chains and is off target, so its count carries little meaning. This rearrangement joins TRBV9 to TRBJ1-4, with D uncertain. Germline-derived CDR1 and CDR2 are SGDLS and YYNGEE. With 4 bases removed from V and 2 bases from J, the gap between germline ends came to 12 bases. The CDR3 runs to 15 residues. CDR3 residues: CASSPDLRTNEKLFF. The CDR3 DNA reads as TGTGCCAGCAGCCCAGACCTTAGGACTAATGAAAAACTGTTTTTT.

In its sample, this clonotype is large. In a library made to pick up alpha chains, this beta chain is a stray read with a size that means little. This chain connects TRBV12-3 or TRBV12-4 to TRBJ1-5; no clear D. This CDR3 comprises 14 residues. V was trimmed by 1 base and J by 5 bases, leaving 9 bases between them. The CDR3 coding sequence is TGTGCCAGCAGTTTAGGGTCTGGGGATCAGCCCCAGCATTTT. Its protein product is CASSLGSGDQPQHF.

Ten or more counts support this clonotype. This beta chain is a stray sequence in a library constructed for alpha chains; its clone size is not meaningful. This sequence joins TRBV9 and TRBJ2-1; the match to TRBD2 covers 12 bases. J was trimmed by 9 bases and V by 5 bases; bases with no gene match: 9. Germline CDR1 SGDLS, CDR2 YYNGEE. The CDR3 sequence is 15 residues long. The CDR3 DNA is TGTGCCAGCAGTCCTAGCGGGAGGGATTACGGTGAGCAGTTCTTC. It codes for CASSPSGRDYGEQFF. Filled out from reference TRBV9 and TRBJ2-1, the complete variable domain reads DSGVTQTPKHLITATGQRVTLRCSPRSGDLSVYWYQQSLDQGLQFLIQYYNGEERAKGNILERFSAQQFPDLHSELNLSSLELGDSALYFCASSPSGRDYGEQFFGPGTRLTVL.

This clonotype was picked up many times. This beta chain is off target for a library built for alpha chains, so its abundance means little. The chain joins TRBV20-1 to TRBJ2-5; 9 nucleotides align to TRBD2. Germline V lookup: CDR1 DFQATT, CDR2 SNEGSKA (reference sequence). With 1 base clipped from V and 5 bases from J, the junction kept 8 bases outside the gene matches. The CDR3 covers 15 residues. The CDR3 DNA sequence: TGCAGTGCTAGAGGCTCTGCGGGGGGGAGGGAGACCCAGTACTTC. This encodes CSARGSAGGRETQYF.

This clonotype was recorded many times. This beta chain lies outside the target of a library built for alpha chains; its clone size means little. The J gene is TRBJ2-2, the V gene TRBV9; a weak D match, TRBD2 (5 bases). V gave up 1 base and J gave up 2 bases, with 15 bases separating them. There are 17 residues in the CDR3. Germline V gives CDR1 SGDLS, CDR2 YYNGEE. CDR3: CASSVTGFGGNTGELFF. CDR3 nucleotide sequence: TGTGCCAGCAGCGTAACGGGGTTCGGAGGCAACACCGGGGAGCTGTTTTTT.

This clonotype was counted at least ten times. This beta chain turned up in a library designed for alpha chains; as an off-target read, its abundance says little. The gene calls are TRBV20-1 and TRBJ2-7; 12 nucleotides agree with TRBD2. Losses at the gene ends were 5 bases for V and 2 bases for J; bases not matched to a gene: 4. The CDR3 is made up of 14 amino acids. Per germline, CDR1 DFQATT and CDR2 SNEGSKA (reference sequence). The CDR3 region is CSAVGTSGPYEQYF. The CDR3, as DNA: TGCAGTGCTGTAGGGACTAGCGGGCCCTACGAGCAGTACTTC.

This clonotype was observed many times. Found in a library prepared for alpha chains, this beta chain is an off-target read, and its abundance has little meaning. This chain joins TRBV7-2 and TRBJ1-5; D uncertain. Deletions cut 3 bases from V and 4 bases from J, with 13 bases between. The CDR3 has 15 residues. Germline V gene data show CDR1 as SGHTA and CDR2 as FQGNSA. The CDR3 nucleotides are TGTGCCAGCAGCTTGGCCGGGGTTGAGAATCAGCCCCAGCATTTT. It codes for CASSLAGVENQPQHF.

This clonotype was seen many times. This beta chain was picked up by a library intended for alpha chains and is off target, so its count carries little meaning. The V and J genes are TRBV6-5 and TRBJ2-1; 8 nucleotides line up with TRBD1. The CDR3 is 15 residues long. The V and J ends lost 6 bases and 6 bases, in that order; junction bases with no gene match: 10. From germline, CDR1 is MNHEY and CDR2 SVGAGI. This CDR3 is CASSTPYDRGNEQFF. In DNA form, the CDR3 reads TGTGCCAGCAGCACCCCTTACGACAGGGGCAATGAGCAGTTCTTC.

This clonotype was found many times. A library made for alpha chains picked up this beta chain off target, so its size means little. The V and J genes are TRBV7-6 and TRBJ1-4; TRBD1 agrees at 8 bases. Germline CDR1 reads SGHVS; CDR2 reads FNYEAQ. This CDR3 contains 15 residues. J lost 4 bases, V lost 5 bases, and 6 bases had no gene match. CDR3 in DNA: TGTGCCAGCAGCCCCTGGGACAGGTTTAATGAAAAACTGTTTTTT. Its translation: CASSPWDRFNEKLFF.

At least ten counts were recorded for this clonotype. Found in a library prepared for alpha chains, this beta chain is an off-target read, and its abundance has little meaning. The V and J genes are TRBV7-9 and TRBJ1-1; D possibly corresponds to TRBD1 (6 bases). Germline V lookup: CDR1 SEHNR, CDR2 FQNEAQ (reference sequence). Trimming removed 4 bases at V and 5 bases at J, with 14 bases between. This CDR3 has 14 amino acids. The CDR3 DNA is TGTGCCAGCAGCTCAGACAGGTTAAGGACTGAAGCTTTCTTT. Its translation: CASSSDRLRTEAFF.

The sample holds a few counts of this clonotype. The library was built for alpha chains, so this beta chain is an off-target read and its size means little. The chain recombines TRBV21-1 with TRBJ2-7; the table's D gene call, TRBD2, was not cross checked with the DNA. TRBV21-1 is given as a pseudogene. The CDR3 spans 17 residues. The chain's CDR3 is CASSTLRPQREFDEQYF. The CDR3 DNA is TGTGCCAGCAGCACCCTACGCCCCCAGCGGGAGTTTGACGAGCAGTACTTC.